The following is a TCR beta chain sequence with its context. Which antigen it targets is not known. One base away there is no much larger clone; base qualities are not given. The CDR3 contains 15 residues, cysteine and phenylalanine counted. CDR3 DNA is the only sequence kept; it has 45 bases, read in frame from the first base. The germline V gene sets CDR1 to SGHAT and CDR2 to FQNNGV. V is cut back by 4 bases and J by 3 bases, with 7 bases in the junction unmatched. The sample belongs to a study of Ad26.COV2.S vaccination and SARS-CoV-2 variants (dated by TCRdb to the early 2020s). Context from the whole study: TCRbeta repertoire sequencing served as the tool for gauging how specific and how broad the SARS-CoV-2-reactive T cell receptors were following Ad26.COV2.S vaccination. A total of 32 samples were included in the TCR-sequenced set, comprising some 20 Ad26.COV2.S vaccine recipients, 5 placebo recipients and 8 SARS-CoV-2 convalescent individuals. What the research found in general, with its limitations: The authors noted that total T cell responses may have been underestimated by the TCR breadth and depth analyses. After vaccination, spike-specific CD8+ and CD4+ T cell responses were reported to show substantial breadth. Spike-specific TCR breadth was higher in Ad26.COV2.S recipients than in placebo recipients (P = 0.0014). Vaccine and placebo recipients had comparable non-spike TCR breadth, which fits with the vaccine containing only spike.

The immunoSEQ Assay was the method used to sequence TCRbeta CDR3 regions. After extraction, genomic DNA underwent amplification by bias-controlled multiplex PCR, followed by high-throughput sequencing. In the original analysis: Collapsing and filtering of sequences were performed to quantify the absolute abundance of each unique TCRbeta CDR3 region. T cell fraction was estimated by normalizing TCRbeta template counts to usable DNA, with usable DNA measured through amplification of reference genes found in all nucleated cells. Repertoire TCRs were annotated as SARS-CoV-2-specific when V gene, CDR3 amino acid sequence and J gene were exactly matched to a known reactive TCR set. MIRA supplied the reference SARS-CoV-2 TCR set, which was filtered for enrichment in COVID-19-positive ImmuneCODE repertoires so that public or cross-reactive TCRs were removed. Using the MIRA antigens, annotated TCRs were further analysed by specific ORF or by position within an ORF. Depth was the summed frequency of annotated unique rearrangements, while breadth was defined as annotated unique rearrangements over total unique productive rearrangements. Two-sided Wilcoxon rank-sum tests were applied when comparing TCR breadth between groups. TCRdb mirrors the immuneACCESS table, restricted to in-frame sequences. Some clones are absent from its copies; in checked studies, under half trace to an unresolved V gene, and the reason for the others is unknown. The DNA was the basis for D and trimming; V, J and clone size are from that table. The sample table shows approximately 400,000 clones, and about 90% are seen once. Of the sample, around 4% falls within the top ten clones.

The time point label of this sample denotes: individuals recovered from natural SARS-CoV-2 infection. This specimen was peripheral blood, taken after recovery from COVID-19. This receptor was identified in a human donor who had recovered from COVID-19. The chain links TRBV11-2 with TRBJ1-2, with 8 junctional bases fitting TRBD1. At the DNA level, the sequence is TGTGCCAGCAGCTCCGACAGGGGAAAAGACTATGGCTACACCTTC. Its product reads: CASSSDRGKDYGYTF.